Listed below are T cell receptor beta chains from one sample, sequenced in a study of CD8 T cells in Susac syndrome. Each CDR3 protein is one row after TCRdb ran MiXCR on the immunoSEQ multiplex PCR reads. The sample holds more than 200,000 distinct CDR3 sequences; about 94% are singletons and the top ten take roughly 0.14%. Sequencing was done on a sample of CD4+ T cells from PBMCs. Receptors were obtained from a human donor with Susac syndrome. The CDR3 runs from the conserved cysteine through the conserved F or W. Fields, in order: D gene, J gene, clone size, V gene, CDR3 protein, CDR3 DNA. The D gene is left open where the match is weak. For some rows the clone size is stated as once, few or many, or as a class when expanded; others skip it.

>-|TRBJ1-4|-|TRBV11-2
CASSARTDSVEKLFF
TGTGCCAGCAGCGCACGAACTGATTCCGTTGAAAAACTGTTTTTT
>-|TRBJ2-5|-|TRBV20-1
CSARPTGGGMWQETQYF
TGCAGTGCTAGACCCACGGGAGGGGGCATGTGGCAAGAGACCCAGTACTTC
>-|TRBJ1-5|-|TRBV7-8
CASSYRPLPWQPQHF
TGTGCCAGCAGCTACAGACCGCTACCCTGGCAGCCCCAGCATTTT
>TRBD1|TRBJ1-2|-|TRBV5-6
CASSSLDREWGYTF
TGTGCCAGCAGCTCCCTTGACAGGGAGTGGGGCTACACCTTC
>TRBD1|TRBJ2-5|-|TRBV5-1
CASGTGGGETQYF
TGCGCCAGCGGGACAGGGGGCGGTGAGACCCAGTACTTC
>-|TRBJ2-3|-|TRBV5-1
CASSFDRVGRDTQYF
TGCGCCAGCAGCTTCGACAGGGTCGGGAGAGATACGCAGTATTTT
>TRBD1|TRBJ1-6|once|TRBV4-3
CASSSTGGNSPLHF
TGCGCCAGCAGTTCGACAGGGGGCAATTCACCCCTCCACTTT
>-|TRBJ2-5|-|TRBV7-2
CASSPQSGNQETQYF
TGTGCCAGCAGCCCACAATCGGGCAACCAAGAGACCCAGTACTTC
>-|TRBJ2-5|-|TRBV13
CASSRVGTQYF
TGTGCCAGCAGCCGAGTCGGGACCCAGTACTTC
>TRBD2|TRBJ2-3|-|TRBV9
CASSVTSGGYTDTQYF
TGTGCCAGCAGCGTTACTAGCGGGGGGTACACAGATACGCAGTATTTT
>TRBD2|TRBJ2-5|-|TRBV12-3/TRBV12-4
CASSLWAGGPSETQYF
TGTGCCAGCAGTTTATGGGCGGGGGGCCCCTCTGAGACCCAGTACTTC
>TRBD2|TRBJ2-1|-|TRBV7-9
CASSLSRTSGDNNEQFF
TGTGCCAGCAGCTTATCCCGGACTAGCGGGGACAACAATGAGCAGTTCTTC
>-|TRBJ1-2|-|TRBV30
CAWNRYGDSGSYGYTF
TGTGCCTGGAACCGTTATGGCGACAGTGGTTCCTATGGCTACACCTTC
>TRBD1|TRBJ2-1|-|TRBV5-4
CASSPGTGPTYNEQFF
TGTGCCAGCAGCCCCGGGACAGGGCCTACCTACAATGAGCAGTTCTTC
>TRBD2|TRBJ2-7|-|TRBV29-1
CSVESSGGGYEQYF
TGCAGCGTTGAGTCCAGTGGGGGGGGCTACGAGCAGTACTTC
>-|TRBJ1-1|-|TRBV20-1
CSARLLQDMNTEAFF
TGCAGTGCTAGATTACTCCAGGACATGAACACTGAAGCTTTCTTT
>TRBD1|TRBJ1-2|-|TRBV25-1
CASSPQTGGENGYTF
TGTGCCAGCAGTCCCCAGACAGGGGGAGAGAATGGCTACACCTTC
>TRBD1|TRBJ1-6|-|TRBV2
CASRTRQGSSPLHF
TGTGCCAGCAGGACCAGACAGGGCAGTTCACCCCTCCACTTT
>-|TRBJ2-6|-|TRBV4-3
CASSQEGPAPGANVLTF
TGCGCCAGCAGCCAAGAGGGACCGGCCCCTGGGGCCAACGTCCTGACTTTC
>-|TRBJ2-5|-|TRBV3-1
CASSPHQETQYF
TGTGCCAGCAGCCCCCACCAAGAGACCCAGTACTTC
>-|TRBJ1-6|-|TRBV7-3
CASSLSPGQNSPLHF
TGTGCCAGCAGCTTATCCCCGGGACAAAATTCACCCCTCCACTTT
>TRBD2|TRBJ2-3|-|TRBV4-3
CASSEQRGKTDTQYF
TGCGCCAGCAGCGAACAGCGGGGGAAGACAGATACGCAGTATTTT